This T cell receptor beta chain emerged from a study of shared clonotypes between healthy human individuals. Study-level information: For every donor, three CD4 naive, three CD4 memory, two CD8 naive and one CD8 memory plates were used. Findings and limits, study-wide: Compared with clonotypes that all four donors shared, non-shared clonotypes had lower generation probabilities. Sequencing of the sorted subsets was shown by rarefaction to be incomplete despite large depth.

Original methodology: Because ImmunoSEQ provided only junction sequences with no quality scores, the filtering differed. This table comes from immunoSEQ multiplex PCR, and its TCRdb copy is limited to in-frame clones, with some not included. That table is the source of V, J and clone size, and D and trimming were worked out from the DNA. Seen here are over 700,000 clones, around 77% observed once, and the top ten hold around 1.8%. On this clone itself: Antigen unknown.

The CDR3 loop spans 15 amino acids. CDR1 and CDR2 (germline): LGHNA, YNFKEQ. Trimming cost V 0 bases and J 10 bases, with 17 bases left between them. The chain links TRBV4-2 to TRBJ2-3; the D gene could be TRBD1 or TRBD2 (5 bases each). The specimen was memory CD4+ T cells sorted from blood. Stated subset: CD45RA-negative fraction. This receptor was identified in a woman under 40 in good health. The CDR3 bases are TGTGCCAGCAGCCAAGAAGTGGGACCGCTCCTCGCGCAGTATTTT. As protein: CASSQEVGPLLAQYF.